The 19 T cell receptor beta chains below were found in one sample sequenced in a study of CD8 T cells in ankylosing spondylitis. MiXCR, run by TCRdb on the 5' RACE reads, gives a single entry per CDR3 protein. The profile shows about 210,000 distinct CDR3 sequences, roughly 8.2% of them singletons. Sequenced material: blood, either unsorted or a sorted T cell fraction (not recorded which). These receptors all come from a female donor with ankylosing spondylitis or in good health (not recorded which).

There are many counts of this clonotype. The chain has TRBV2 and TRBJ2-7, with D maybe TRBD1 (5 bases). This CDR3 has 14 amino acids. The germline V gene has CDR1 SNHLY and CDR2 FYNNEI. Trimming shortened V by 7 bases and J by 0 bases, and 13 bases separated the two germline ends. The CDR3 reads CASKRGGPSYEQYF. As DNA, the CDR3 is TGTGCCAGCAAAAGGGGCGGACCCTCCTACGAGCAGTACTTC.

The sample holds many counts of this clonotype. The chain has TRBV20-1 and TRBJ2-5, with a possible D match to TRBD2 (5 bases). CDR1 is DFQATT and CDR2 is SNEGSKA in the germline V gene (reference sequence). The CDR3 has 14 amino acids. V lost 3 bases and J 7 bases, leaving 18 bases between the germline ends. The CDR3, as DNA: TGCAGTGCTAGTCGGCTAGCCGGTCATGGGACCCAGTACTTC. Translated, it gives CSASRLAGHGTQYF.

This clonotype has just a few counts. Here the CDR3 DNA reads TGTGCCAGCCTCCAGCGGTCCGGGGGAGGCGAGACCCAGTACTTC. This gives the protein CASLQRSGGGETQYF. V is TRBV6-6 and J is TRBJ2-5; possibly TRBD2 for D (6 bases). V lost 8 bases and J 5 bases, leaving 21 bases between the germline ends. CDR3 length: 15 residues. Germline values: CDR1 MNHNY, CDR2 SVGAGI (reference sequence).

In this sample, this clonotype turned up many times. This chain links TRBV7-2 with TRBJ2-3, with 7 bases that match TRBD2. Germline V gene sequence: CDR1 SGHTA, CDR2 FQGNSA. Unmatched junction bases numbered 4, after V lost 4 bases and J lost 0 bases. The CDR3 loop spans 15 amino acids. The CDR3 is CASSSSGVSTDTQYF. The CDR3 region has the DNA TGTGCCAGCAGCTCTAGCGGAGTTAGCACAGATACGCAGTATTTT.

In this sample, this clonotype turned up a few times. The chain couples TRBV7-2 to TRBJ2-7; D remains unclear. The CDR3 has 13 amino acids. The germline V gene has CDR1 SGHTA and CDR2 FQGNSA. Trimming removed 0 bases at V and 7 bases at J, with 10 bases between. The CDR3 DNA sequence: TGTGCCAGCAGCTTAGCTAGGGTGGGGGAGCAGTACTTC. It codes for CASSLARVGEQYF.

This chain links TRBV4-3 with TRBJ2-4, with D possibly called TRBD1 or TRBD2 (6 bases each). Trimming took 3 bases from V and 9 from J, leaving 18 bases between them. This CDR3 has 15 amino acids. Germline CDR1 and CDR2: LGHNA and YSLEER. For the CDR3, the DNA is TGCGCCAGCAGCCACCGGGGGCCCATGGGGGTCATTCAGTACTTC. The encoded protein is CASSHRGPMGVIQYF.

This clonotype has a handful of counts. This rearrangement joins TRBV20-1 to TRBJ2-7, with a possible D match to TRBD2 (5 bases). The V gene lost 3 bases and the J gene lost 3 bases, with 18 bases spanning the gap. CDR3 size: 15 residues. From germline, CDR1 is DFQATT and CDR2 SNEGSKA (reference sequence). CDR3 in amino acids: CSASNPSGGGYEQYF. In DNA, the CDR3 is TGCAGTGCTAGTAACCCCTCTGGCGGAGGCTACGAGCAGTACTTC.

Many counts were recorded for this clonotype. The chain couples TRBV12-3 or TRBV12-4 to TRBJ1-2; the D gene is possibly TRBD1 (5 bases). The CDR3 runs 12 residues. With 6 bases removed from V and 6 bases from J, the gap between germline ends came to 11 bases. CDR3 nucleotide sequence: TGTGCCAGCAGCTACGGGACGGATGGCTACACCTTC. This sequence encodes CASSYGTDGYTF.

This clonotype was observed at least ten times. This chain links TRBV15 with TRBJ1-2; a weak D match, TRBD1 (6 bases). This CDR3 is built from 14 residues. CDR1 is LNHNV and CDR2 is YYDKDF in the germline V gene (reference sequence). Deletions cut 0 bases from V and 4 bases from J, with 9 bases between. CDR3 amino acids: CATSRDRGGYGYTF. For the CDR3, the DNA is TGTGCCACCAGCAGAGACAGGGGAGGCTATGGCTACACCTTC.

The CDR3 region is CASSPRGGADEQFF. The CDR3 DNA reads TGTGCCAGCAGCCCCCGGGGGGGCGCGGATGAGCAGTTCTTC. The chain uses TRBV7-9 and TRBJ2-1, with TRBD2 identical over 8 bases. With V trimmed by 5 bases and J by 8 bases, 8 bases remained unmatched. From germline, CDR1 is SEHNR and CDR2 FQNEAQ (reference sequence). The length of the CDR3 is 14 residues. The full variable domain, its missing parts supplied by reference TRBV7-9 and TRBJ2-1, is DTGVSQNPRHKITKRGQNVTFRCDPISEHNRLYWYRQTLGQGPEFLTYFQNEAQLEKSRLLSDRFSAERPKGSFSTLEIQRTEQGDSAMYLCASSPRGGADEQFFGPGTRLTVL.

This clonotype was counted at least ten times. The chain joins TRBV29-1 to TRBJ2-1, with D tentatively TRBD2 (6 bases). The germline V gene encodes CDR1 SQVTM and CDR2 ANQGSEA. CDR3 size: 15 residues. V lost 8 bases to trimming and J lost 2 bases, with 19 bases between them. In DNA, the CDR3 is TGCAGCTCCCTGAAGAGGACTAAGGCCTACAATGAGCAGTTCTTC. This sequence encodes CSSLKRTKAYNEQFF.

The rearrangement uses TRBV6-2 or TRBV6-3 and TRBJ2-1, with 7 bases identical to TRBD2. There are 14 residues in the CDR3. J was trimmed by 8 bases and V by 8 bases; bases with no gene match: 12. CDR1 MNHEY and CDR2 SVGEGT come from the germline V gene. The chain's CDR3 is CASRWEGFRDEQFF. In DNA, the CDR3 is TGTGCCAGCCGATGGGAGGGCTTTAGGGATGAGCAGTTCTTC.

The sample holds a few counts of this clonotype. The genes are TRBV7-2 and TRBJ2-2; TRBD2 matches at 8 bases. The J segment lost 6 bases and the V segment lost 5 bases, leaving 2 bases of the junction unmatched. Germline CDR1 SGHTA, CDR2 FQGNSA. The CDR3 has 13 residues. In DNA form, the CDR3 reads TGTGCCAGCAGCCCGCGGGGGGCCGGGGAGCTGTTTTTT. Translated, it gives CASSPRGAGELFF.

This clonotype was seen ten or more times. The V gene is TRBV29-1, the J gene TRBJ2-7; D unresolved. The germline V and J ends were trimmed by 4 bases and 6 bases, with 13 bases remaining between them. The CDR3 spans 12 residues. The germline gives CDR1 SQVTM, CDR2 ANQGSEA. CDR3 protein: CSVGGEGREQYF. DNA for the CDR3: TGCAGCGTTGGTGGAGAAGGGCGCGAGCAGTACTTC.

This clonotype was counted ten times or more. The chain joins TRBV12-3 or TRBV12-4 to TRBJ2-7; weak D call: TRBD2 (5 bases). The CDR3 extends over 15 amino acids. V was trimmed by 5 bases and J by 3 bases, leaving 17 bases between them. The CDR3 DNA sequence: TGTGCCAGCAGTCAACTTAGCGATCCCCGCTACGAGCAGTACTTC. Its protein is CASSQLSDPRYEQYF.

V and J are TRBV7-9 and TRBJ1-1, with D unclear. Per germline, CDR1 SEHNR and CDR2 FQNEAQ (reference sequence). The CDR3 runs to 12 residues. Trimming stripped 5 bases from V and 7 bases from J, with 11 bases between. DNA for the CDR3: TGTGCCAGCAGCGGTAGATCCTATGAAGCTTTCTTT. Residues: CASSGRSYEAFF.

This clonotype was counted many times. The chain couples TRBV5-1 to TRBJ2-7; the D is unclear. Per the germline V gene, CDR1 is SGHRS and CDR2 is YFSETQ. Trimming left V 5 bases short and J 1 base short, with 13 bases between. This CDR3 is built from 14 residues. The CDR3 bases are TGCGCCAGCAGTGTGTTAGGGCAGTCCTACGAGCAGTACTTC. Translated: CASSVLGQSYEQYF.

The sample holds many counts of this clonotype. The chain combines TRBV5-1 with TRBJ2-1; 8 bases fit TRBD2. Germline CDR1 is SGHRS and CDR2 is YFSETQ. This CDR3 is built from 11 residues. The ends lost 8 bases at V and 9 bases at J; junction bases unmatched: 4. In DNA form, the CDR3 reads TGCGCCAGTAGCGGGGAGGTTGAGCAGTTCTTC. The encoded protein is CASSGEVEQFF.

This clonotype came up a few times. The chain recombines TRBV5-6 with TRBJ2-7; D possibly corresponds to TRBD2 (5 bases). With 3 bases removed from V and 3 bases from J, the gap between germline ends came to 19 bases. This CDR3 has 16 amino acids. Germline CDR1 reads SGHDT; CDR2 reads YYEEEE. Here the CDR3 DNA reads TGTGCCAGCAGCTCCTGGACTCAACCGAGGGTCTACGAGCAGTACTTC. Protein sequence: CASSSWTQPRVYEQYF.